The 21 T cell receptor beta chains below come from one sample, sequenced in a study of T-cell reconstitution after alpha-beta-depleted transplantation in children. TCRbeta library construction was performed incorporating unique molecular identifiers. Via MiXCR, TCRdb re-called the PCR reads, giving one row per CDR3 protein. The sample holds some 200,000 distinct CDR3 sequences, about 8.7% seen once. The specimen comprised PBMCs, mostly from graft donor cells, sampled 360 days after TCRalphabeta/CD19-depleted stem cell transplant. Every receptor here comes from a male patient aged 2-9 years who had a stem cell transplant for acute myeloid leukemia, so the T cells may come from the graft donor.

There are a few counts of this clonotype. The chain employs TRBV20-1 and TRBJ2-7; TRBD1 matches 10 bases. Trimming cost V 6 bases and J 2 bases; bases outside gene matches: 19. The CDR3 sequence is 18 residues long. Per germline, CDR1 DFQATT and CDR2 SNEGSKA (reference sequence). CDR3: CSANPRDRGLAVPYEQYF. The CDR3 DNA reads as TGCAGTGCAAACCCCCGGGACAGGGGATTAGCGGTCCCCTACGAGCAGTACTTC.

This clonotype has just a few counts. V usage is TRBV5-1 and J usage is TRBJ2-3; 7 nucleotides agree with TRBD2. V shed 4 bases and J 3 bases; nucleotides not matched to a gene: 8. CDR3 size: 15 residues. Germline CDR1 is SGHRS and CDR2 is YFSETQ. The CDR3, as DNA: TGCGCCAGCAGCCCCCCAAGCGGGGTAACAGATACGCAGTATTTT. This gives the protein CASSPPSGVTDTQYF. The entire variable domain, with the rest obtained from reference TRBV5-1 and TRBJ2-3, is as follows: KAGVTQTPRYLIKTRGQQVTLSCSPISGHRSVSWYQQTPGQGLQFLFEYFSETQRNKGNFPGRFSGRQFSNSRSEMNVSTLELGDSALYLCASSPPSGVTDTQYFGPGTRLTVL.

This clonotype was picked up a small number of times. The J gene is TRBJ2-7, the V gene TRBV28, with 10 nucleotides matching TRBD2. This CDR3 is built from 16 residues. V shed 2 bases and J 2 bases; nucleotides not matched to a gene: 6. Per the germline V gene, CDR1 is MDHEN and CDR2 is SYDVKM. CDR3 amino acids: CASSLGTSGIPYEQYF. CDR3 nucleotide sequence: TGTGCCAGCAGTTTAGGTACTAGCGGGATCCCCTACGAGCAGTACTTC.

In its sample, this clonotype was seen many times. CDR3 nucleotide sequence: TGTGCCAGCAGAGGACAGGGCAAGAACTATGGCTACACCTTC. It is translated as CASRGQGKNYGYTF. The rearrangement links TRBV27 to TRBJ1-2; 8 nucleotides match TRBD1. Germline loops: CDR1 MNHEY, CDR2 SMNVEV (reference sequence). The CDR3 runs 14 residues. Trimming cost V 6 bases and J 2 bases; bases outside gene matches: 5.

This clonotype was detected a few times. This chain connects TRBV7-4 to TRBJ1-1; TRBD1 might be the D (6 bases). Germline CDR1 SGHVT, CDR2 SQSDAQ. CDR3 length equals 12 residues. Deletions cut 3 bases from V and 9 bases from J, with 11 bases between. In DNA form, the CDR3 reads TGTGCCAGCAGCTTTATAAGGGACAAAGCTTTCTTT. This codes for CASSFIRDKAFF.

The table lists this clonotype with many counts. This chain uses TRBV10-3 with TRBJ2-2, with a possible D match to TRBD1 (5 bases). There are 17 residues in the CDR3. Germline V gene sequence: CDR1 ENHRY, CDR2 SYGVKD. The V and J ends lost 7 bases and 0 bases respectively, with 18 bases between them. This chain's CDR3 is CAITSTGESSNTGELFF. The CDR3 coding sequence is TGTGCCATCACCTCAACAGGAGAATCTTCGAACACCGGGGAGCTGTTTTTT.

The chain is built from TRBV5-1 and TRBJ2-5; 8 nucleotides match TRBD2. Trimming removed 4 bases from V and 1 base from J; junction bases left unmatched: 9. Germline V gene data show CDR1 as SGHRS and CDR2 as YFSETQ. The CDR3 length is 16 residues. CDR3 nucleotides: TGCGCCAGCAGCGTGGGACGCGGGGGGCCCCAAGAGACCCAGTACTTC. Its translation: CASSVGRGGPQETQYF.

This clonotype occurred many times. The chain carries TRBV7-2 and TRBJ1-6; D uncertain. The V gene's germline CDR1 is SGHTA and CDR2 FQGNSA. The CDR3 is 13 residues long. V lost 1 base and J 7 bases, leaving 5 bases between the germline ends. Written as DNA, the CDR3 is TGTGCCAGCAGCTTAGTCGGAAATTCACCCCTCCACTTT. Its protein product is CASSLVGNSPLHF.

J is TRBJ2-3 and V is TRBV29-1, with TRBD1 as a possible D gene (6 bases). CDR3 length: 15 amino acids. Germline V gene sequence: CDR1 SQVTM, CDR2 ANQGSEA. Trimming left V 5 bases short and J 6 bases short, with 21 bases between. CDR3: CSVTDPGVQMDTQYF. The CDR3 DNA follows: TGCAGCGTTACAGACCCAGGGGTTCAGATGGATACGCAGTATTTT.

The chain recombines TRBV29-1 with TRBJ1-1; D not resolved. Trimming cost V 2 bases and J 1 base, with 5 bases left between them. In germline, CDR1 is SQVTM, CDR2 ANQGSEA. The CDR3 has 12 residues. CDR3 in DNA: TGCAGCGTTGAATGGCGGAACACTGAAGCTTTCTTT. Translated: CSVEWRNTEAFF.

This clonotype was seen a handful of times. The CDR3 sequence is CASSSPRTGAAGANVLTF. In DNA form, the CDR3 reads TGTGCCAGCAGTTCCCCTCGGACAGGGGCTGCTGGGGCCAACGTCCTGACTTTC. This chain uses TRBV12-3 or TRBV12-4 with TRBJ2-6, with 9 positions matching TRBD1. Trimming removed 4 bases from V and 2 bases from J; junction bases left unmatched: 9. CDR3 length: 18 amino acids.

In this sample, this clonotype turned up many times. CDR3 coding DNA: TGTGCCAGCAGTTTAAGTGGGGGGAACACTGAAGCTTTCTTT. Translating it yields CASSLSGGNTEAFF. The chain employs TRBV12-3 or TRBV12-4 and TRBJ1-1, with D maybe TRBD1 (5 bases). V gave up 2 bases and J gave up 1 base, with 8 bases separating them. This CDR3 is built from 14 residues.

The V and J genes are TRBV5-1 and TRBJ2-3, with 10 bases that match TRBD1. V lost 5 bases and J lost 3; bases outside the gene matches: 3. CDR1 is SGHRS and CDR2 is YFSETQ in the germline V gene. The CDR3 spans 14 residues. The CDR3 here is CASRLGQGTDTQYF. Written as DNA, the CDR3 is TGCGCCAGCAGGCTGGGACAGGGGACAGATACGCAGTATTTT.

At least ten counts were recorded for this clonotype. V and J are TRBV29-1 and TRBJ1-1; a possible D gene is TRBD1 (6 bases). The CDR3 is 15 amino acids. V shed 5 bases and J shed 1 base, with 17 bases lying between them. The germline CDR1 and CDR2 sequences are SQVTM and ANQGSEA. CDR3 coding DNA: TGCAGCGTTCGCCCTCAGGAGACAGGGAACACTGAAGCTTTCTTT. Amino acids: CSVRPQETGNTEAFF.

This clonotype was detected many times. V usage is TRBV12-3 or TRBV12-4 and J usage is TRBJ2-6; a weak D match, TRBD2 (5 bases). Trimming shortened V by 3 bases and J by 6 bases, and 9 bases separated the two germline ends. CDR3 length: 14 residues. The CDR3 reads CASSLRGMANVLTF. The CDR3 DNA sequence: TGTGCCAGCAGTTTGAGAGGGATGGCCAACGTCCTGACTTTC.

There are many counts of this clonotype. The chain couples TRBV12-3 or TRBV12-4 to TRBJ2-2; 8 positions agree with TRBD1. The CDR3 totals 15 residues. The J segment lost 4 bases and the V segment lost 7 bases, leaving 8 bases of the junction unmatched. CDR3 nucleotide sequence: TGTGCCAGCACTTCAACCGGGACAGGCACCGGGGAGCTGTTTTTT. Translated, it gives CASTSTGTGTGELFF.

This clonotype was seen repeatedly, ten times or more. This rearrangement joins TRBV12-3 or TRBV12-4 to TRBJ2-4, with D perhaps matching TRBD1 (5 bases). This CDR3 region has 16 residues. V was clipped by 1 base and J by 0 bases, with 10 bases between them. As DNA, the CDR3 is TGTGCCAGCAGTTTAGGGCAGGGAAAAGCCAAAAACATTCAGTACTTC. Amino acid sequence: CASSLGQGKAKNIQYF.

The table lists this clonotype with many counts. J is TRBJ1-1 and V is TRBV19; D is perhaps TRBD1 (6 bases). CDR3 length: 15 residues. Germline V lookup: CDR1 LNHDA, CDR2 SQIVND (reference sequence). Trimming removed 3 bases at V and 0 bases at J, with 11 bases between. CDR3 loop: CASSMYGQMNTEAFF. The CDR3 coding sequence is TGTGCCAGTAGTATGTATGGACAGATGAACACTGAAGCTTTCTTT.

This clonotype showed up many times. This chain uses TRBV5-1 with TRBJ2-1, with D perhaps matching TRBD2 (5 bases). The CDR3 has 14 residues. Per germline, CDR1 SGHRS and CDR2 YFSETQ. V was pared by 4 bases and J by 3 bases, with 11 bases between. CDR3: CASSPLRDYNEQFF. The CDR3 DNA reads as TGCGCCAGCAGCCCGCTCCGGGACTACAATGAGCAGTTCTTC.

This clonotype was counted ten times or more. The chain has TRBV10-1 and TRBJ2-2; tentative D call: TRBD2 (5 bases). CDR1 is WNHNN and CDR2 is SYGVQD in the germline V gene (reference sequence). V dropped 3 bases and J dropped 0 bases, with 11 bases sitting between them. This CDR3 has 16 amino acids. DNA for the CDR3: TGCGCCAGCAGTGATCCGGGGTCCCCGAACACCGGGGAGCTGTTTTTT. This encodes CASSDPGSPNTGELFF.

There are many counts of this clonotype. This chain connects TRBV10-3 to TRBJ2-1, with a tentative D call TRBD2 (5 bases). The CDR3 loop spans 13 amino acids. Germline V gives CDR1 ENHRY, CDR2 SYGVKD. The V end lost 5 bases, the J end lost 4 bases, and 9 bases lay between the germline ends. Written as DNA, the CDR3 is TGTGCCATCAGTCGCGGGCAGTACAATGAGCAGTTCTTC. Encoded protein: CAISRGQYNEQFF.